This TCR beta chain came from a study of technical replicates of blood from four donors. CDR3 length equals 12 residues. Trimming took 6 bases from V and 6 from J, leaving 11 bases between them. The germline V gene encodes CDR1 MNHNS and CDR2 SASEGT. Assay: immunoSEQ multiplex PCR; the TCRdb copy retains only in-frame clones and omits some. The data show about 12,000 clones, approximately 95% seen once. The source is a human donor in good health. The chain combines TRBV6-1 with TRBJ1-1, with TRBD1 as a possible D gene (5 bases). The sequenced sample consisted of PBMCs. The CDR3 loop reads CASRGAGPEAFF. The DNA for the CDR3 is TGTGCCAGCAGGGGCGCGGGGCCTGAAGCTTTCTTT.